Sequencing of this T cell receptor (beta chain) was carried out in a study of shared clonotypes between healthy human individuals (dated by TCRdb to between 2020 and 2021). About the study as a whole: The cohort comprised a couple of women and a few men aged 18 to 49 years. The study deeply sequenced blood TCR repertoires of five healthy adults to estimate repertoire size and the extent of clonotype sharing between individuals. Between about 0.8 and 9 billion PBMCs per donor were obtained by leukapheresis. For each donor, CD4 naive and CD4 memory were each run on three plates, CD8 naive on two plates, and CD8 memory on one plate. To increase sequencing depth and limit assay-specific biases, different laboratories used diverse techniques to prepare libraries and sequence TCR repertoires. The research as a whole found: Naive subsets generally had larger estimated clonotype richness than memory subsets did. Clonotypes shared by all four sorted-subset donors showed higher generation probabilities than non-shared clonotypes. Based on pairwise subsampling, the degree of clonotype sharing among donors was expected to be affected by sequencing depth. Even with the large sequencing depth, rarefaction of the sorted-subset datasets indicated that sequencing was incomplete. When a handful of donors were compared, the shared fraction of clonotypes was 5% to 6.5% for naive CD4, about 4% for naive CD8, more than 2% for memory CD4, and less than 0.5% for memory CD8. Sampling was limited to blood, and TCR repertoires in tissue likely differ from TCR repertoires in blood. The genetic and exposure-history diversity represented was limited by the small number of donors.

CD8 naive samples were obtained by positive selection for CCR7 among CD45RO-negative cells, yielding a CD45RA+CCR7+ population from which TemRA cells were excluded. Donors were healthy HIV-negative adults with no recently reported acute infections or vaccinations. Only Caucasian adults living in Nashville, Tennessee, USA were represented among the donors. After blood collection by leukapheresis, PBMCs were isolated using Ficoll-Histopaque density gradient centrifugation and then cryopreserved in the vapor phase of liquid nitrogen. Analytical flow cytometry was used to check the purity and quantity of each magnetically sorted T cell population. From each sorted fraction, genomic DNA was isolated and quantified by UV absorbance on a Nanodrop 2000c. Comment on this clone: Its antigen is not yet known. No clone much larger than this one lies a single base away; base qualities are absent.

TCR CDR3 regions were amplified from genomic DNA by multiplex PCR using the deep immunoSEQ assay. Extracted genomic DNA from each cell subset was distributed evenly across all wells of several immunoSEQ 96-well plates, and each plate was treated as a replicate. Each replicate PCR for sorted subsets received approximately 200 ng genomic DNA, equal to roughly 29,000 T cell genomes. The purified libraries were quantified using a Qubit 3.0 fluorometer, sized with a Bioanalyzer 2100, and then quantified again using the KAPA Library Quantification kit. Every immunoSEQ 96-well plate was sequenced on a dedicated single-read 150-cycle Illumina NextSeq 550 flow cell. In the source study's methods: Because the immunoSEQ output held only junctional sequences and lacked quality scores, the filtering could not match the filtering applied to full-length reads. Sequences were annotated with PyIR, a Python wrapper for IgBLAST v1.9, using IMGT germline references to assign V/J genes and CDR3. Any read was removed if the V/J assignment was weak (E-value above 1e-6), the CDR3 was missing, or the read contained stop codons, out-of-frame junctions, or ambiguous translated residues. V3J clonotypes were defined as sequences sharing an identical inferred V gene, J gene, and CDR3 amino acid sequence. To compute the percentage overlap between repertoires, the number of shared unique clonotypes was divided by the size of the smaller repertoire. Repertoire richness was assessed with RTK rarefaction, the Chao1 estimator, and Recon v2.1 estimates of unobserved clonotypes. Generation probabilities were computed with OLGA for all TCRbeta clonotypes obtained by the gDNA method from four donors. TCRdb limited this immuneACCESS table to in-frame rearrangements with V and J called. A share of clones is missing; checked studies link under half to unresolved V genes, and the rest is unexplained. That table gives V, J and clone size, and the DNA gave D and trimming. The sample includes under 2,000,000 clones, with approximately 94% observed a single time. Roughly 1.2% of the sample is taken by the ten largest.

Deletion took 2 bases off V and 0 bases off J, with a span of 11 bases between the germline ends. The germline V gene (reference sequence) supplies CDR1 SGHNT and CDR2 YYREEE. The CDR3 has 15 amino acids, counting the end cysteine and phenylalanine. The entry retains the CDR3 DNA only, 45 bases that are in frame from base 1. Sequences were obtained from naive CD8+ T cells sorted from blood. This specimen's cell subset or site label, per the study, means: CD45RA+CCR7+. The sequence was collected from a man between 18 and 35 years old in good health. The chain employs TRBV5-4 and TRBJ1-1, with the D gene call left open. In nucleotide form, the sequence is TGTGCCAGCAGCTTAAGTCGGGTACTGAACACTGAAGCTTTCTTT. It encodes CASSLSRVLNTEAFF.